These 32 T cell receptor beta chains came from one sample sequenced in a study of shared clonotypes between healthy human individuals. Naivety among CD8 cells was defined by CD45RO negativity and positive CCR7 selection, thereby excluding terminally differentiated effector memory CD45RA+ cells. TCRdb keeps only in-frame clones here, not all; method: immunoSEQ multiplex PCR. The repertoire holds around 600,000 clones, with 98% as singletons. Sequencing was performed on naive CD8+ T cells sorted from blood. Every receptor here comes from a man aged 25 to 40 in good health.

In its sample, this clone was seen once. The chain couples TRBV13 to TRBJ2-7; D is unclear. Germline V CDR1 and CDR2: PRHDT, FYEKMQ (reference sequence). V was clipped by 4 bases and J by 6 bases, with 19 bases between them. The length of the CDR3 is 15 residues. CDR3 nucleotide sequence: TGTGCCAGCAGCTCTGCCGTAAAACCTTCAAGCGAGCAGTACTTC. It yields the protein CASSSAVKPSSEQYF.

The chain has TRBV25-1 and TRBJ1-2; D possibly corresponds to TRBD1 (5 bases). The CDR3 runs 12 residues. V dropped 6 bases and J dropped 5 bases, with 10 bases sitting between them. Germline values: CDR1 MGHDK, CDR2 SYGVNS. The CDR3 region has the DNA TGTGCCAGCAGCCGCAGGGATTATGGCTACACCTTC. This encodes CASSRRDYGYTF.

The chain joins TRBV25-1 to TRBJ2-6; D is uncertain. This CDR3 is built from 14 residues. Trimming stripped 6 bases from V and 0 bases from J, with 6 bases between. Germline loops: CDR1 MGHDK, CDR2 SYGVNS. CDR3 protein: CASSPGSGANVLTF. The CDR3 DNA sequence: TGTGCCAGCAGCCCTGGCTCTGGGGCCAACGTCCTGACTTTC.

This rearrangement joins TRBV27 to TRBJ2-6; no reliable D call. Trimming left V 3 bases short and J 0 bases short, with 9 bases between. The CDR3 sequence is 16 residues long. CDR1 is MNHEY, CDR2 SMNVEV, per germline (reference sequence). CDR3 sequence (DNA): TGTGCCAGCAGTTTCGGACGGTCCTCTGGGGCCAACGTCCTGACTTTC. Translation: CASSFGRSSGANVLTF.

This chain uses TRBV27 with TRBJ2-2; 10 bases match TRBD1. CDR1 and CDR2 from the germline V gene are MNHEY and SMNVEV (reference sequence). This CDR3 has 15 residues. V shed 3 bases and J 6 bases; nucleotides not matched to a gene: 4. CDR3 coding DNA: TGTGCCAGCAGTTTCGGGACAGGGGCCGCCGGGGAGCTGTTTTTT. This gives the protein CASSFGTGAAGELFF.

This clone appeared once. The rearrangement joins TRBV6-6 to TRBJ2-1; possible D gene TRBD1, 6 bases. Germline loops: CDR1 MNHNY, CDR2 SVGAGI (reference sequence). Between the trimmed V and J ends, which lost 2 bases and 9 bases, there was a span of 20 bases. The CDR3 sequence is 16 residues long. As DNA, the CDR3 is TGTGCCAGCAGTTACAAGTGGTCAGGGGAAGCCGGTGAGCAGTTCTTC. Translated: CASSYKWSGEAGEQFF.

V gene TRBV14 combines with J gene TRBJ2-2; D gene uncertain. This CDR3 region has 15 residues. The V gene lost 2 bases and the J gene lost 7 bases, with 14 bases spanning the gap. CDR1 and CDR2 from the germline V gene are SGHDN and FVKESK. CDR3 sequence (DNA): TGTGCCAGCAGCCAATATGAGATGTTCGGCGGGGAGCTGTTTTTT. Its translation is CASSQYEMFGGELFF.

The chain couples TRBV6-5 to TRBJ1-2; TRBD1 might be the D (5 bases). Germline loops: CDR1 MNHEY, CDR2 SVGAGI. V lost 0 bases to trimming and J lost 5 bases, with 10 bases between them. This CDR3 has 14 residues. The CDR3 loop is CASSYSTAGYGYTF. CDR3 coding DNA: TGTGCCAGCAGTTACTCGACGGCAGGGTATGGCTACACCTTC.

V usage is TRBV7-6 and J usage is TRBJ2-7, with 8 nucleotides matching TRBD1. The CDR3 runs to 16 residues. Per germline, CDR1 SGHVS and CDR2 FNYEAQ. The trim removed 6 bases at V and 7 bases at J, leaving 17 bases unmatched. CDR3 sequence reads: CASSGDRGTSEGEQYF. The CDR3 nucleotides are TGTGCCAGCAGTGGCGACAGGGGCACCAGCGAGGGGGAGCAGTACTTC.

The chain joins TRBV2 to TRBJ2-7, with D unclear. This CDR3 is 14 amino acids long. Trimming stripped 3 bases from V and 2 bases from J, with 11 bases between. Looked up from germline, CDR1 is SNHLY and CDR2 is FYNNEI. The CDR3 protein is CASSEGITTYEQYF. Written as DNA, the CDR3 is TGTGCCAGCAGTGAGGGTATAACTACCTACGAGCAGTACTTC.

This clone was detected only once. The V and J genes are TRBV7-9 and TRBJ2-6; 9 bases align to TRBD1. Germline V gene data show CDR1 as SEHNR and CDR2 as FQNEAQ (reference sequence). The CDR3 has 17 amino acids. V dropped 6 bases and J dropped 4; count of bases not matched to a gene: 10. Written as DNA, the CDR3 is TGTGCCAGCAGACCCGGGACAGGGAAAGGAGGGGCCAACGTCCTGACTTTC. Protein product: CASRPGTGKGGANVLTF.

This rearrangement joins TRBV7-9 to TRBJ2-7; D unclear. Trimming left V 9 bases short and J 5 bases short, with 14 bases between. The CDR3 sequence is 12 residues long. Germline-derived CDR1 and CDR2 are SEHNR and FQNEAQ (reference sequence). The CDR3 nucleotides are TGTGCCAGTACTGGTTCGGGTGACGAGCAGTACTTC. Its translation: CASTGSGDEQYF. The variable domain in full, with the rest retrieved from reference TRBV7-9 and TRBJ2-7, is DTGVSQNPRHKITKRGQNVTFRCDPISEHNRLYWYRQTLGQGPEFLTYFQNEAQLEKSRLLSDRFSAERPKGSFSTLEIQRTEQGDSAMYLCASTGSGDEQYFGPGTRLTVT.

The chain combines TRBV6-4 with TRBJ2-1; maybe TRBD2 (5 bases). Trimming shortened V by 4 bases and J by 6 bases, and 16 bases separated the two germline ends. Germline CDR1 is MRHNA and CDR2 is SNTAGT. This CDR3 has 15 amino acids. The CDR3 DNA reads as TGTGCCAGCAGTGTCCTAGGCGGGTGGGGCAATGAGCAGTTCTTC. Residues: CASSVLGGWGNEQFF.

This chain links TRBV4-1 with TRBJ2-3; D is unclear. Between the trimmed V and J ends, which lost 3 bases and 3 bases, there was a span of 10 bases. Germline CDR1 MGHRA, CDR2 YSYEKL. CDR3 length: 14 residues. CDR3 amino acids: CASSQTPPTDTQYF. For the CDR3, the DNA is TGCGCCAGCAGCCAGACCCCGCCAACAGATACGCAGTATTTT.

This clone came up once. The chain couples TRBV14 to TRBJ1-1, with D uncertain. This CDR3 contains 14 residues. V was trimmed by 4 bases and J by 1 base, leaving 10 bases between them. Germline V gene sequence: CDR1 SGHDN, CDR2 FVKESK. The chain's CDR3 is CASSPLEGNTEAFF. In DNA, the CDR3 is TGTGCCAGCAGCCCGCTGGAGGGGAACACTGAAGCTTTCTTT.

The chain recombines TRBV7-2 with TRBJ2-5; unclear D gene. V was trimmed by 6 bases and J by 3 bases, leaving 14 bases between them. Germline CDR1 is SGHTA and CDR2 is FQGNSA. The CDR3 runs to 14 residues. CDR3 sequence (DNA): TGTGCCAGCAGAATAAGGGCCGGTAAAGAGACCCAGTACTTC. Translation gives CASRIRAGKETQYF.

V gene TRBV10-1 combines with J gene TRBJ2-1, with TRBD2 identical over 9 bases. V trimming: 1 base; J trimming: 12 bases; junction bases outside the gene matches: 7. Germline V CDR1 and CDR2: WNHNN, SYGVQD (reference sequence). The CDR3 is 14 amino acids. Written as DNA, the CDR3 is TGCGCCAGCAGTGAGTGGCGGGAGGGCCGGGGGCAGTTCTTC. This gives the protein CASSEWREGRGQFF.

The V gene is TRBV9, the J gene TRBJ1-3; no clear D. The germline V and J ends were trimmed by 3 bases and 7 bases, with 14 bases remaining between them. The CDR3 is made up of 14 amino acids. The germline V gene encodes CDR1 SGDLS and CDR2 YYNGEE. The CDR3 sequence is CASSASGFANTIYF. As DNA, the CDR3 is TGTGCCAGCAGCGCCTCAGGTTTCGCCAACACCATATATTTT.

V usage is TRBV7-9 and J usage is TRBJ2-1; TRBD2 matches at 7 bases. The CDR3 consists of 15 residues. CDR1 and CDR2 from the germline V gene are SEHNR and FQNEAQ (reference sequence). V lost 2 bases, J lost 5 bases, and 6 bases stayed unmatched. Written as DNA, the CDR3 is TGTGCCAGCAGCTTACCGGCTAGCGGTAACAATGAGCAGTTCTTC. Its protein is CASSLPASGNNEQFF.

The genes are TRBV29-1 and TRBJ2-7; 9 bases agree with TRBD1. Germline trimming cut 1 base from V and 5 bases from J; bases unmatched to any gene: 3. The CDR3 is 13 amino acids. In germline, CDR1 is SQVTM, CDR2 ANQGSEA. CDR3 sequence reads: CSVEVGTGNEQYF. The CDR3 coding sequence is TGCAGCGTTGAAGTTGGGACAGGGAACGAGCAGTACTTC.

V and J are TRBV6-5 and TRBJ1-1; D remains ambiguous. Germline V gene lookup returns CDR1 MNHEY and CDR2 SVGAGI. The CDR3 loop spans 14 amino acids. Trimming removed 0 bases at V and 6 bases at J, with 11 bases between. Written as DNA, the CDR3 is TGTGCCAGCAGTTACTCGATGAGCAGGCCTGAAGCTTTCTTT. Protein product: CASSYSMSRPEAFF.

The gene calls are TRBV7-9 and TRBJ2-1; 7 positions match TRBD1. After removal of 6 bases from V and 2 bases from J, the junction contained 10 bases not matched to a gene. CDR1 and CDR2 from the germline V gene are SEHNR and FQNEAQ (reference sequence). The CDR3 is 16 amino acids. CDR3 amino acids: CASSLMGDRPYNEQFF. The DNA of the CDR3 is TGTGCCAGCAGTTTAATGGGGGACAGACCCTACAATGAGCAGTTCTTC.

There are a few counts of this clone. This rearrangement joins TRBV7-9 to TRBJ1-1; weak D call: TRBD1 (5 bases). Trimming shortened V by 4 bases and J by 3 bases, and 12 bases separated the two germline ends. Germline V gene lookup returns CDR1 SEHNR and CDR2 FQNEAQ (reference sequence). The CDR3 runs to 14 residues. The CDR3 region is CASSYGTAYTEAFF. CDR3 nucleotides: TGTGCCAGCAGCTATGGGACCGCGTACACTGAAGCTTTCTTT.

The rearrangement links TRBV6-5 to TRBJ2-3; 9 bases map to TRBD2. The CDR3 contains 15 residues. The V and J ends lost 8 bases and 2 bases, in that order; junction bases with no gene match: 8. Germline CDR1 reads MNHEY; CDR2 reads SVGAGI. DNA for the CDR3: TGTGCCAGCCGAAGACTAGCGGCCAACACAGATACGCAGTATTTT. As protein: CASRRLAANTDTQYF.

The chain is built from TRBV5-8 and TRBJ2-1; D ambiguous. Between the trimmed V and J ends, which lost 0 bases and 10 bases, there was a span of 11 bases. CDR3 length equals 13 residues. Germline V gene sequence: CDR1 SGHTS, CDR2 YDEGEE. As DNA, the CDR3 is TGTGCCAGCAGCTTGGCCCAGGACCTCGAGCAGTTCTTC. Amino acid sequence: CASSLAQDLEQFF.

The chain carries TRBV5-6 and TRBJ2-7; 7 nucleotides agree with TRBD1. Germline loops: CDR1 SGHDT, CDR2 YYEEEE. V dropped 4 bases and J dropped 7; count of bases not matched to a gene: 11. The CDR3 runs 14 residues. For the CDR3, the DNA is TGTGCCAGCAGCCGACCGACAGGGTGGAGTGAGCAGTACTTC. Translation: CASSRPTGWSEQYF.

Details on this clone: Other DNA sequences within the sample encode an identical CDR3. The J gene is TRBJ2-1, the V gene TRBV9; 7 bases match TRBD2. Per germline, CDR1 SGDLS and CDR2 YYNGEE. Trimming at V came to 4 bases and at J to 0 bases, leaving 4 bases not matched to a gene. The CDR3 sequence is 15 residues long. In DNA form, the CDR3 reads TGTGCCAGCAGCCCTAGCGGAGGCTCCTACAATGAGCAGTTCTTC. Protein product: CASSPSGGSYNEQFF.

Here the CDR3 DNA reads TGTGCCAGCAGTACACAGGGAGGGGACGAGCAGTACTTC. The encoded protein is CASSTQGGDEQYF. The chain uses TRBV7-9 and TRBJ2-7; the D gene is possibly TRBD2 (7 bases). The germline CDR1 and CDR2 sequences are SEHNR and FQNEAQ (reference sequence). V lost 6 bases and J lost 5, with 14 bases in between. The length of the CDR3 is 13 residues.

The V gene is TRBV29-1, the J gene TRBJ2-3; a possible D gene is TRBD1 (5 bases). Germline CDR1 and CDR2: SQVTM and ANQGSEA. V was clipped by 0 bases and J by 1 base, with 26 bases between them. The CDR3 covers 20 residues. CDR3 protein: CSVEDTRQPHSPYGTDTQYF. Written as DNA, the CDR3 is TGCAGCGTTGAAGATACCCGACAGCCCCATTCCCCCTACGGCACAGATACGCAGTATTTT.

The genes are TRBV7-8 and TRBJ1-5; D is uncertain. The CDR3 covers 14 residues. V lost 5 bases to trimming and J lost 0 bases, with 8 bases between them. Germline V CDR1 and CDR2: SGHVS, FQNEAQ. The CDR3 DNA sequence: TGTGCCAGCAGCCCTGGGGATAGCAATCAGCCCCAGCATTTT. Amino acid sequence: CASSPGDSNQPQHF.

To note about this clone: Other DNA sequences in this sample translate to the same CDR3. CDR3 region: CASSLGGSYNEQFF. The CDR3 nucleotides are TGTGCCAGCAGCTTAGGGGGCTCCTACAATGAGCAGTTCTTC. The chain employs TRBV7-6 and TRBJ2-1; no clear D gene. The V and J ends lost 1 base and 0 bases respectively, with 4 bases between them. CDR3 size: 14 residues. CDR1 and CDR2 (germline): SGHVS, FNYEAQ.

The chain carries TRBV7-9 and TRBJ2-1; TRBD2 matches 9 bases. The trim removed 5 bases at V and 7 bases at J, leaving 12 bases unmatched. Germline V CDR1 and CDR2: SEHNR, FQNEAQ (reference sequence). CDR3 size: 16 residues. CDR3 sequence reads: CASSPLSGRGGNEQFF. Here the CDR3 DNA reads TGTGCCAGCAGCCCCCTTAGCGGGAGAGGAGGAAATGAGCAGTTCTTC.